These 32 T cell receptor beta chains were all obtained from the same sample, sequenced in a study of technical replicates of blood from a few donors. Some clones are missing from TCRdb's copy, which holds only in-frame ones; the method was immunoSEQ multiplex PCR. The sample yields roughly 15,000 clones, approximately 84% seen once. The sample comprised PBMCs. Receptor source: a human donor in good health.

This chain links TRBV2 with TRBJ2-2; D is ambiguous. Trimming took off 4 bases at V and 7 bases at J, with 4 bases between the two ends. Germline values: CDR1 SNHLY, CDR2 FYNNEI. The CDR3 runs to 11 residues. The CDR3 nucleotides read TGTGCCAGCAGTGTTCACGGGGAGCTGTTTTTT. This encodes CASSVHGELFF.

The genes are TRBV5-1 and TRBJ2-1, with 8 bases that match TRBD2. Germline V lookup: CDR1 SGHRS, CDR2 YFSETQ. This CDR3 is built from 15 residues. V lost 2 bases and J lost 10; bases outside the gene matches: 11. The CDR3 loop is CASSFVGLEGREQFF. The CDR3 nucleotides are TGCGCCAGCAGCTTTGTGGGACTAGAAGGAAGAGAGCAGTTCTTC. The full variable domain, completed using reference TRBV5-1 and TRBJ2-1, is KAGVTQTPRYLIKTRGQQVTLSCSPISGHRSVSWYQQTPGQGLQFLFEYFSETQRNKGNFPGRFSGRQFSNSRSEMNVSTLELGDSALYLCASSFVGLEGREQFFGPGTRLTVL.

The rearrangement links TRBV30 to TRBJ2-5, with 13 positions matching TRBD2. J lost 5 bases, V lost 4 bases, and 7 bases had no gene match. The CDR3 sequence is 15 residues long. CDR1 is GTSNPN, CDR2 SVGIG, per germline (reference sequence). CDR3 DNA: TGTGCCTGGACCGCCGGGACTAGCGGGATTGAGACCCAGTACTTC. Translated: CAWTAGTSGIETQYF.

This clone was seen a few times. The gene calls are TRBV19 and TRBJ1-2; 8 bases match TRBD1. The CDR3 is made up of 15 amino acids. CDR1 and CDR2 (germline): LNHDA, SQIVND (reference sequence). J gave up 0 bases and V 3 bases, and 3 bases lay outside the gene matches. CDR3 in amino acids: CASSIQGASNYGYTF. CDR3 nucleotide sequence: TGTGCCAGTAGTATTCAGGGGGCGTCTAACTATGGCTACACCTTC.

This clone was seen once. The chain carries TRBV25-1 and TRBJ2-7; TRBD1 is a possible D gene (5 bases). This CDR3 comprises 13 residues. The V gene's germline CDR1 is MGHDK and CDR2 SYGVNS. V dropped 5 bases and J dropped 6 bases, with 14 bases sitting between them. CDR3 bases: TGTGCCAGCAGTAGGGGTAGTTGGGCCGAGCAGTACTTC. Its translation: CASSRGSWAEQYF.

The rearrangement uses TRBV30 and TRBJ1-2; D is unresolved. The CDR3 is 13 residues long. V was clipped by 4 bases and J by 3 bases, with 12 bases between them. CDR1 is GTSNPN and CDR2 is SVGIG in the germline V gene (reference sequence). The CDR3 loop is CAWTVTSYYGYTF. Written as DNA, the CDR3 is TGTGCCTGGACGGTGACTAGTTACTATGGCTACACCTTC.

As concerns this clone: This specimen includes other DNA sequences encoding the same CDR3. The chain uses TRBV5-1 and TRBJ2-5; D remains unclear. This CDR3 has 14 residues. V was shortened by 0 bases and J by 4 bases, with 10 bases between the two germline ends. CDR1 and CDR2 (germline): SGHRS, YFSETQ. CDR3 nucleotides: TGCGCCAGCAGCTTGGCGGGTGCCGGAGAGACCCAGTACTTC. Protein: CASSLAGAGETQYF.

This clone showed up just once. The chain couples TRBV5-1 to TRBJ2-7, with a tentative D call TRBD2 (5 bases). Germline loops: CDR1 SGHRS, CDR2 YFSETQ. Trimming left V 1 base short and J 6 bases short, with 14 bases between. This CDR3 has 14 amino acids. For the CDR3, the DNA is TGCGCCAGCAGCTTGACCGGAGGAGGCTTCGAGCAGTACTTC. It is translated as CASSLTGGGFEQYF.

The chain uses TRBV23-1 and TRBJ2-1; 7 positions match TRBD1. TRBV23-1 is an open reading frame, and its role is uncertain. The CDR3 sequence is 14 residues long. The V and J ends lost 2 bases and 7 bases, in that order; junction bases with no gene match: 5. CDR3 DNA: TGCGCCAGCAGTCAAAGAAGGGGGCGTAATGAGCAGTTCTTC. Protein product: CASSQRRGRNEQFF.

The rearrangement uses TRBV19 and TRBJ2-3, with 12 nucleotides matching TRBD2. Per the germline V gene, CDR1 is LNHDA and CDR2 is SQIVND (reference sequence). The J segment lost 5 bases and the V segment lost 9 bases, leaving 9 bases of the junction unmatched. CDR3 length: 15 residues. The CDR3 loop is CASQHLAGGQDTQYF. The CDR3 DNA reads as TGTGCCAGCCAACATCTAGCGGGAGGGCAAGATACGCAGTATTTT.

A few counts support this clone. V usage is TRBV28 and J usage is TRBJ1-2, with 7 bases aligning to TRBD1. Germline V lookup: CDR1 MDHEN, CDR2 SYDVKM. The CDR3 loop spans 12 amino acids. The V and J ends lost 11 bases and 8 bases, in that order; junction bases with no gene match: 11. The CDR3 sequence: CAGKTGLEGYTF. In DNA form, the CDR3 reads TGTGCCGGAAAGACAGGGCTGGAGGGCTACACCTTC.

The chain carries TRBV5-1 and TRBJ2-5, with TRBD2 matching 16 bases. Trimming at V came to 4 bases and at J to 4 bases, leaving 7 bases not matched to a gene. The CDR3 loop spans 17 amino acids. The germline V gene has CDR1 SGHRS and CDR2 YFSETQ. CDR3 in DNA: TGCGCCAGCAGCCAGGGACTAGCGGGAGGGCGTCCAGAGACCCAGTACTTC. Amino acids: CASSQGLAGGRPETQYF.

The chain combines TRBV6-1 with TRBJ2-5; TRBD1 might be the D (7 bases). Trimming left V 3 bases short and J 2 bases short, with 16 bases between. This CDR3 region has 16 residues. The germline V gene encodes CDR1 MNHNS and CDR2 SASEGT. The CDR3 DNA reads TGTGCCAGCAGTGAGCAGACAGGGAGCGGGCAAGAGACCCAGTACTTC. Its translation is CASSEQTGSGQETQYF.

V usage is TRBV6-1 and J usage is TRBJ2-1, with TRBD2 matching 10 bases. Germline values: CDR1 MNHNS, CDR2 SASEGT. The CDR3 totals 15 residues. V trimming: 6 bases; J trimming: 8 bases; junction bases outside the gene matches: 10. DNA of the CDR3: TGTGCCAGCAGAAGAGGGGCTAGCGGGAGCTATGAGCAGTTCTTC. Its protein is CASRRGASGSYEQFF.

This clone appeared a single time. The chain joins TRBV10-2 to TRBJ2-1, with a weak D call TRBD1 (5 bases). Germline V CDR1 and CDR2: WSHSY, SAAADI. V gave up 7 bases and J gave up 4 bases, with 8 bases separating them. CDR3 length: 12 amino acids. The CDR3 region is CASKQGYNEQFF. The CDR3 DNA follows: TGCGCCAGCAAGCAGGGATACAATGAGCAGTTCTTC.

This rearrangement joins TRBV9 to TRBJ2-5; 16 bases map to TRBD2. Germline CDR1 SGDLS, CDR2 YYNGEE. Trimming at V came to 3 bases and at J to 4 bases, leaving 3 bases not matched to a gene. CDR3 length: 16 amino acids. CDR3 protein: CASSGGTSGRGETQYF. Here the CDR3 DNA reads TGTGCCAGCAGCGGCGGGACTAGCGGGAGGGGAGAGACCCAGTACTTC.

This clone came up a few times. The rearrangement joins TRBV6-5 to TRBJ1-1; D might be TRBD1 (6 bases). Trimming stripped 4 bases from V and 8 bases from J, with 14 bases between. The germline gives CDR1 MNHEY, CDR2 SVGAGI. The CDR3 runs 13 residues. CDR3 sequence: CASSSHLGTEAFF. CDR3 nucleotide sequence: TGTGCCAGCAGTTCTCACCTCGGGACAGAAGCTTTCTTT.

The chain carries TRBV19 and TRBJ1-2; TRBD1 matches 12 bases. Germline V CDR1 and CDR2: LNHDA, SQIVND (reference sequence). V lost 6 bases to trimming and J lost 8 bases; unmatched junction nucleotides: 13. The CDR3 runs 16 residues. CDR3 coding DNA: TGTGCCAGTAGACGGGGGGGGACAGGGGGCGCGAGCGGCTACACCTTC. This codes for CASRRGGTGGASGYTF.

The V and J genes are TRBV2 and TRBJ1-2; 11 bases match TRBD1. Germline assignment: CDR1 SNHLY and CDR2 FYNNEI. This CDR3 is built from 13 residues. With V trimmed by 8 bases and J by 7 bases, 6 bases remained unmatched. CDR3 sequence reads: CASPPDRGPGYTF. The DNA of the CDR3 is TGTGCCAGCCCCCCGGACAGGGGGCCTGGCTACACCTTC.

The chain joins TRBV7-5 to TRBJ2-2; TRBD2 is taken as the D call from the table, unchecked against the DNA. TRBV7-5 is annotated as a pseudogene. The CDR3 sequence is 15 residues long. CDR3 nucleotide sequence: TGTGTCAGAAGCTTAGGGGCGAGGGACACCGGGGAGCTGTTTTTT. Translated: CVRSLGARDTGELFF.

This clone has a handful of counts. The V gene is TRBV7-9, the J gene TRBJ2-7; 9 bases are shared with TRBD1. The CDR3 runs to 13 residues. Germline V gene lookup returns CDR1 SEHNR and CDR2 FQNEAQ (reference sequence). The V gene end was trimmed by 4 bases and the J gene end by 4 bases; junction bases not matched to a gene: 2. The CDR3 DNA is TGTGCCAGCAGCTGGGGGACAGGGTACGAGCAGTACTTC. This codes for CASSWGTGYEQYF.

The CDR3 loop reads CASSLRGETGTYEQYF. CDR3 sequence (DNA): TGTGCCAGCAGTTTACGAGGGGAGACAGGAACCTACGAGCAGTACTTC. This chain joins TRBV27 and TRBJ2-7; maybe TRBD1 (6 bases). Germline values: CDR1 MNHEY, CDR2 SMNVEV (reference sequence). This CDR3 has 16 residues. Between the trimmed V and J ends, which lost 2 bases and 2 bases, there was a span of 16 bases.

This sequence joins TRBV28 and TRBJ1-1, with 10 nucleotides matching TRBD1. CDR3 size: 14 residues. CDR1 is MDHEN and CDR2 is SYDVKM in the germline V gene. V dropped 6 bases and J dropped 1; count of bases not matched to a gene: 2. The CDR3 here is CASRRDRGNTEAFF. The CDR3, as DNA: TGTGCCAGCAGACGGGACAGGGGGAACACTGAAGCTTTCTTT. The variable domain in full, completed from reference TRBV28 and TRBJ1-1, reads DVKVTQSSRYLVKRTGEKVFLECVQDMDHENMFWYRQDPGLGLRLIYFSYDVKMKEKGDIPEGYSVSREKKERFSLILESASTNQTSMYLCASRRDRGNTEAFFGQGTRLTVV.

V gene TRBV9 combines with J gene TRBJ2-2; the match to TRBD2 covers 11 bases. From germline, CDR1 is SGDLS and CDR2 YYNGEE. The CDR3 extends over 17 amino acids. Trimming at V came to 3 bases and at J to 7 bases, leaving 11 bases not matched to a gene. The DNA of the CDR3 is TGTGCCAGCAGCGCAGGACTAGCGGGCGAAGGTGTCGGGGAGCTGTTTTTT. It translates to CASSAGLAGEGVGELFF.

The chain couples TRBV28 to TRBJ1-2; 12 nucleotides match TRBD1. The CDR3 runs to 18 residues. V lost 6 bases, J lost 3 bases, and 14 bases stayed unmatched. Germline values: CDR1 MDHEN, CDR2 SYDVKM. This CDR3 is CASRGTRDRGRFHYGYTF. In DNA, the CDR3 is TGTGCCAGCAGAGGGACGCGGGACAGGGGGCGATTTCACTATGGCTACACCTTC.

The gene calls are TRBV27 and TRBJ1-2; 9 bases line up with TRBD1. CDR1 and CDR2 (germline): MNHEY, SMNVEV (reference sequence). V lost 3 bases to trimming and J lost 3 bases; unmatched junction nucleotides: 5. CDR3 size: 15 residues. DNA for the CDR3: TGTGCCAGCAGTTTTACAGGGGGCGCCGACTATGGCTACACCTTC. It encodes CASSFTGGADYGYTF.

The CDR3 nucleotides read TGTGCCAGTAGTCCAAAACTAGCGGGGGCCTACGAGCAGTACTTC. Its translation: CASSPKLAGAYEQYF. The rearrangement joins TRBV19 to TRBJ2-7; TRBD2 matches at 11 bases. This CDR3 spans 15 amino acids. Germline CDR1 LNHDA, CDR2 SQIVND (reference sequence). V gave up 5 bases and J gave up 2 bases; unmatched junction bases: 5.

This chain links TRBV5-6 with TRBJ1-6; D possibly corresponds to TRBD1 (5 bases). In germline, CDR1 is SGHDT, CDR2 YYEEEE. There are 15 residues in the CDR3. The V and J ends lost 3 bases and 8 bases respectively, with 15 bases between them. This CDR3 reads CASSWDSRGDSPLHF. The DNA of the CDR3 is TGTGCCAGCAGCTGGGACTCTCGGGGGGATTCACCCCTCCACTTT. Filled out from reference TRBV5-6 and TRBJ1-6, the complete variable domain reads DAGVTQSPTHLIKTRGQQVTLRCSPKSGHDTVSWYQQALGQGPQFIFQYYEEEERQRGNFPDRFSGHQFPNYSSELNVNALLLGDSALYLCASSWDSRGDSPLHFGNGTRLTVT.

This chain connects TRBV10-3 to TRBJ2-7, with 8 bases matching TRBD1. The CDR3 is made up of 14 amino acids. Trimming cost V 6 bases and J 3 bases; bases outside gene matches: 7. Germline CDR1 reads ENHRY; CDR2 reads SYGVKD. The CDR3 coding sequence is TGTGCCATCAGAAACGGACAGGGAGGCTACGAGCAGTACTTC. It is translated as CAIRNGQGGYEQYF.

The chain is built from TRBV10-3 and TRBJ2-2; 11 bases match TRBD1. V shed 9 bases, J shed 3 bases, and the junction held 3 bases outside the gene matches. The CDR3 has 14 amino acids. Germline CDR1 is ENHRY and CDR2 is SYGVKD. This CDR3 reads CAIGQGADTGELFF. CDR3 DNA: TGTGCCATTGGACAGGGGGCTGACACCGGGGAGCTGTTTTTT.

V is TRBV19 and J is TRBJ2-2; 7 nucleotides agree with TRBD1. Germline-derived CDR1 and CDR2 are LNHDA and SQIVND (reference sequence). The length of the CDR3 is 14 residues. V lost 5 bases and J lost 3; bases outside the gene matches: 3. The CDR3 coding sequence is TGTGCCAGTAGTCGGGACAGCTACACCGGGGAGCTGTTTTTT. This encodes CASSRDSYTGELFF.

The chain uses TRBV6-1 and TRBJ2-2; D may be TRBD1 (5 bases). The CDR3 has 15 residues. The germline V gene has CDR1 MNHNS and CDR2 SASEGT. Trimming pared 8 bases from V and 4 bases from J, leaving 17 bases between. The CDR3 region has the DNA TGTGCCAGCGTTAATCAAGGGGTTTTCACCGGGGAGCTGTTTTTT. It codes for CASVNQGVFTGELFF.